This TCR beta chain was profiled in a study of CD8 T cells in Susac syndrome. Across the whole study: Of the sequenced Susac syndrome patients, five or six had active disease and under 10 were in remission. There were Susac syndrome patients who were therapy-naive at blood draw, others on corticosteroids, and others on intravenous immunoglobulin alone.

The RNA input was roughly 0.5 to 1 ug, and it was reverse transcribed with random hexamers. TCRdb re-called the immunoSEQ multiplex PCR reads through MiXCR, storing one row per CDR3 protein. The table includes tens of thousands of distinct CDR3 sequences, approximately 94% detected once. The V gene lost 4 bases and the J gene lost 0 bases, with 15 bases spanning the gap. The germline V gene has CDR1 ENHRY and CDR2 SYGVKD. The CDR3 extends over 16 amino acids. This sequence originates from a human donor with Susac syndrome. The sample consisted of CD4+ T cells from PBMCs. The chain uses TRBV10-3 and TRBJ1-2; unclear D gene. CDR3 sequence reads: CAISVQTGPPNYGYTF. CDR3 sequence (DNA): TGTGCCATCAGTGTCCAGACCGGACCTCCTAACTATGGCTACACCTTC.